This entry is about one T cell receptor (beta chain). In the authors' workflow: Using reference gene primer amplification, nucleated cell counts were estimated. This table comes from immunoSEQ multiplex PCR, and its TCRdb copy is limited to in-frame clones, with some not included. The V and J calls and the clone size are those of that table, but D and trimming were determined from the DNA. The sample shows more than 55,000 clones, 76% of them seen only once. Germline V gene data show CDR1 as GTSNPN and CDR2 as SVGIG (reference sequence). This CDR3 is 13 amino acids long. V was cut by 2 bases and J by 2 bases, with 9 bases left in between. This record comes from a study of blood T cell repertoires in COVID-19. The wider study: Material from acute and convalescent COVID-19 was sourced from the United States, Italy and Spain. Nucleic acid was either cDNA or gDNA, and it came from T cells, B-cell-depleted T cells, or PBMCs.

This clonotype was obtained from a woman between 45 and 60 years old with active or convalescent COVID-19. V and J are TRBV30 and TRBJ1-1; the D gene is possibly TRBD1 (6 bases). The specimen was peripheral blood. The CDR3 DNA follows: TGTGCCTGGAGTCAACAGGGCAACACTGAAGCTTTCTTT. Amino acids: CAWSQQGNTEAFF.